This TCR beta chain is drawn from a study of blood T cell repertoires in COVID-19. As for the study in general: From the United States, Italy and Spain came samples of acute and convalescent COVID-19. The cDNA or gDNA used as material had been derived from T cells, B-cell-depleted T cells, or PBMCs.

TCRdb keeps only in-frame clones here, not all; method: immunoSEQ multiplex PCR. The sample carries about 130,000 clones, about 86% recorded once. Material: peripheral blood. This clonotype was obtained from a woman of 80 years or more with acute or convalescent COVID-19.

The DNA of the CDR3 is TGTGCCAGCAGTCCGACAGGGGCAGCCTACGAGCAGTACTTC. Protein product: CASSPTGAAYEQYF. The chain couples TRBV7-3 to TRBJ2-7; 8 nucleotides align to TRBD1. The germline V gene encodes CDR1 SGHTA and CDR2 FQGTGA. V lost 6 bases and J lost 2; bases outside the gene matches: 6. CDR3 length: 14 amino acids.